This entry lists 25 T cell receptor beta chains sequenced from one sample in a study of response to subunit inactivated influenza vaccine. From the RT-PCR reads, TCRdb called clonotypes with MiXCR, one entry per CDR3 protein. Here the sample spans roughly 700,000 distinct CDR3 sequences, approximately 15% being singletons. This specimen consisted of PBMCs from blood, obtained 14 to 15 days before vaccination. All receptors come from a man aged 50 or older who received an inactivated influenza vaccine.

The rearrangement joins TRBV5-1 to TRBJ2-7; 11 bases are a match to TRBD2. This CDR3 has 13 amino acids. CDR1 is SGHRS and CDR2 is YFSETQ in the germline V gene. V dropped 6 bases and J dropped 6; count of bases not matched to a gene: 5. The CDR3 sequence: CASTLSGGAEQYF. The CDR3 bases are TGCGCCAGCACCCTTAGCGGGGGGGCCGAGCAGTACTTC.

This clonotype turned up a few times. The V and J genes are TRBV4-1 and TRBJ2-3, with 12 bases fitting TRBD2. The length of the CDR3 is 17 residues. Per germline, CDR1 MGHRA and CDR2 YSYEKL. The V segment lost 0 bases and the J segment 2 bases; nucleotides outside the gene matches: 3. The CDR3 is CASSQDWTSGNTDTQYF. The CDR3 nucleotides are TGCGCCAGCAGCCAAGACTGGACTAGCGGGAACACAGATACGCAGTATTTT.

This clonotype turned up a few times. The chain combines TRBV7-8 with TRBJ2-3, with 12 bases matching TRBD2. After removal of 5 bases from V and 2 bases from J, the junction contained 11 bases not matched to a gene. Germline V CDR1 and CDR2: SGHVS, FQNEAQ. This CDR3 has 18 amino acids. This chain's CDR3 is CASSTLAGGRVFTDTQYF. DNA for the CDR3: TGTGCCAGCAGCACCCTAGCGGGAGGGCGGGTGTTCACAGATACGCAGTATTTT. The whole variable domain, remainder taken from reference TRBV7-8 and TRBJ2-3, is GAGVSQSPRYKVAKRGQDVALRCDPISGHVSLFWYQQALGQGPEFLTYFQNEAQLDKSGLPSDRFFAERPEGSVSTLKIQRTQQEDSAVYLCASSTLAGGRVFTDTQYFGPGTRLTVL.

The sample holds a few counts of this clonotype. The chain is built from TRBV4-3 and TRBJ2-4; 7 bases agree with TRBD2. Looked up from germline, CDR1 is LGHNA and CDR2 is YSLEER. The CDR3 runs to 18 residues. V lost 1 base, J lost 0 bases, and 9 bases stayed unmatched. The CDR3 sequence: CASSQGVRGELAKNIQYF. The CDR3 coding sequence is TGCGCCAGCAGCCAAGGTGTACGGGGGGAGCTAGCCAAAAACATTCAGTACTTC.

This clonotype appeared a few times. This rearrangement joins TRBV15 to TRBJ1-6; 9 bases are shared with TRBD1. V trimming: 1 base; J trimming: 10 bases; junction bases outside the gene matches: 8. This CDR3 region has 16 residues. Germline V lookup: CDR1 LNHNV, CDR2 YYDKDF (reference sequence). CDR3 coding DNA: TGTGCCACCAGCAGAGCAAGGGACAGGGAGGGGTCACCCCTCCACTTT. Translated: CATSRARDREGSPLHF.

There are a few counts of this clonotype. The chain recombines TRBV6-1 with TRBJ1-1, with D possibly being TRBD1 (6 bases). Per the germline V gene, CDR1 is MNHNS and CDR2 is SASEGT. V lost 8 bases and J lost 4, with 14 bases in between. The CDR3 sequence is 13 residues long. CDR3 amino acids: CASYRVRGTEAFF. CDR3 nucleotide sequence: TGTGCCAGCTACAGGGTGAGAGGCACTGAAGCTTTCTTT.

CDR3 protein: CASSYNGPGNTIYF. In nucleotides, the CDR3 is TGTGCCAGCAGCTACAACGGGCCAGGAAACACCATATATTTT. The chain joins TRBV7-2 to TRBJ1-3, with D hard to call. Trimming removed 4 bases from V and 4 bases from J, with 11 bases in between. The germline V gene has CDR1 SGHTA and CDR2 FQGNSA. CDR3 length equals 14 residues.

This clonotype was counted many times. The gene calls are TRBV7-9 and TRBJ2-1; 8 bases map to TRBD1. Germline trimming cut 6 bases from V and 2 bases from J; bases unmatched to any gene: 9. The CDR3 runs 16 residues. Germline values: CDR1 SEHNR, CDR2 FQNEAQ (reference sequence). The CDR3 sequence is CASSGPQQGAYNEQFF. Written as DNA, the CDR3 is TGTGCCAGCAGTGGCCCCCAACAGGGGGCCTACAATGAGCAGTTCTTC.

The rearrangement links TRBV25-1 to TRBJ2-7; D possibly corresponds to TRBD2 (5 bases). The V gene lost 5 bases and the J gene lost 5 bases, with 22 bases spanning the gap. This CDR3 has 16 residues. Germline CDR1 MGHDK, CDR2 SYGVNS. For the CDR3, the DNA is TGTGCCAGCAGTTTCAAATACGGCCTTTATAGCGACGAGCAGTACTTC. Protein: CASSFKYGLYSDEQYF.

This clonotype was recorded a few times. This chain connects TRBV5-6 to TRBJ2-6; D unresolved. CDR3 length equals 13 residues. V lost 7 bases, J lost 0 bases, and 5 bases lay in between. Germline CDR1 and CDR2: SGHDT and YYEEEE. The CDR3 protein is CASVGSGANVLTF. As DNA, the CDR3 is TGTGCCAGCGTCGGCTCTGGGGCCAACGTCCTGACTTTC.

There are many counts of this clonotype. The rearrangement joins TRBV15 to TRBJ1-1; D perhaps matches TRBD1 (5 bases). Deletions cut 1 base from V and 7 bases from J, with 13 bases between. Germline V gene sequence: CDR1 LNHNV, CDR2 YYDKDF (reference sequence). CDR3 length: 14 residues. In nucleotides, the CDR3 is TGTGCCACCAGCAGAGCGATGACAGCTAATGAAGCTTTCTTT. This codes for CATSRAMTANEAFF.

The chain has TRBV12-3 or TRBV12-4 and TRBJ2-2; D is unclear. The CDR3 consists of 14 residues. Trimming removed 5 bases from V and 4 bases from J, with 11 bases in between. CDR3 sequence (DNA): TGTGCCAGCAGTGTGGACCCGAGCACCGGGGAGCTGTTTTTT. Protein sequence: CASSVDPSTGELFF.

V usage is TRBV3-1 and J usage is TRBJ2-2; 7 positions agree with TRBD2. Germline V gene sequence: CDR1 LGHDT, CDR2 YNNKEL (reference sequence). The CDR3 contains 17 residues. V shed 1 base and J 2 bases; nucleotides not matched to a gene: 7. The CDR3 nucleotides are TGTGCCAGCAGCCAAGGCCCGGGACTATCAAACACCGGGGAGCTGTTTTTT. Its translation: CASSQGPGLSNTGELFF. The complete variable domain, with remaining parts taken from reference TRBV3-1 and TRBJ2-2, reads DTAVSQTPKYLVTQMGNDKSIKCEQNLGHDTMYWYKQDSKKFLKIMFSYNNKELIINETVPNRFSPKSPDKAHLNLHINSLELGDSAVYFCASSQGPGLSNTGELFFGEGSRLTVL.

This clonotype was observed at least ten times. The genes are TRBV15 and TRBJ2-3, with 9 nucleotides matching TRBD2. This CDR3 has 16 residues. Germline trimming cut 1 base from V and 0 bases from J; bases unmatched to any gene: 2. Germline loops: CDR1 LNHNV, CDR2 YYDKDF (reference sequence). The chain's CDR3 is CATSRGTSGSTDTQYF. The CDR3 DNA reads as TGTGCCACCAGCAGAGGAACTAGCGGGAGCACAGATACGCAGTATTTT.

This clonotype was seen ten or more times. The J gene is TRBJ2-7, the V gene TRBV12-3 or TRBV12-4; D is perhaps TRBD1 (6 bases). Between the trimmed V and J ends, which lost 5 bases and 12 bases, there was a span of 23 bases. This CDR3 has 14 residues. CDR3: CASSQTGNNERLYF. The CDR3 region has the DNA TGTGCCAGCAGTCAGACAGGAAACAACGAACGCTTGTACTTC.

This clonotype has only a few counts. The V gene is TRBV5-1, the J gene TRBJ2-7; 9 bases map to TRBD2. Germline values: CDR1 SGHRS, CDR2 YFSETQ. This CDR3 has 13 amino acids. V shed 3 bases and J 4 bases; nucleotides not matched to a gene: 2. CDR3 nucleotides: TGCGCCAGCAGCTCTACTAGCGGGTACGAGCAGTACTTC. Translated: CASSSTSGYEQYF.

This clonotype was recorded many times. The chain couples TRBV7-2 to TRBJ1-2; the D is unclear. Germline values: CDR1 SGHTA, CDR2 FQGNSA. This CDR3 region has 13 residues. V lost 0 bases and J lost 3, with 5 bases in between. CDR3 nucleotides: TGTGCCAGCAGCTTAGCGAGGGACTATGGCTACACCTTC. It yields the protein CASSLARDYGYTF.

The chain uses TRBV20-1 and TRBJ2-7; no clear D gene. Germline-derived CDR1 and CDR2 are DFQATT and SNEGSKA (reference sequence). V lost 0 bases, J lost 0 bases, and 15 bases lay in between. The CDR3 sequence is 16 residues long. The CDR3 bases are TGCAGTGCTAGAGATATCCCCGGCAGGAGCTCCTACGAGCAGTACTTC. Amino acid sequence: CSARDIPGRSSYEQYF.

This clonotype was seen only a few times. This chain joins TRBV5-5 and TRBJ1-1, with a tentative D call TRBD1 (6 bases). The CDR3 is 14 residues long. Per germline, CDR1 SGHKS and CDR2 YYEKEE (reference sequence). V was cut by 0 bases and J by 4 bases, with 10 bases left in between. In nucleotides, the CDR3 is TGTGCCAGCAGCTTGGCGGGACACTCCACTGAAGCTTTCTTT. Protein sequence: CASSLAGHSTEAFF.

This clonotype has a count of ten or more. The V gene is TRBV7-9, the J gene TRBJ2-3, with a tentative D call TRBD2 (6 bases). Germline V gives CDR1 SEHNR, CDR2 FQNEAQ (reference sequence). V was shortened by 5 bases and J by 4 bases, with 22 bases between the two germline ends. The CDR3 loop spans 17 amino acids. CDR3 region: CASSPDRAIGEADTQYF. DNA of the CDR3: TGTGCCAGCAGCCCGGACCGTGCAATAGGGGAGGCAGATACGCAGTATTTT.

This clonotype appeared many times. The chain uses TRBV20-1 and TRBJ2-5, with D perhaps matching TRBD1 (6 bases). Germline V gene lookup returns CDR1 DFQATT and CDR2 SNEGSKA (reference sequence). The V end was cut by 6 bases, the J end by 5 bases, with 16 bases between. The CDR3 is 13 residues long. In nucleotides, the CDR3 is TGCAGTGCAGGGGGATCCGGGACGGAGACCCAGTACTTC. The encoded protein is CSAGGSGTETQYF.

This clonotype has only a few counts. The chain is built from TRBV12-3 or TRBV12-4 and TRBJ2-5, with 8 bases aligning to TRBD2. This CDR3 has 15 amino acids. The V gene end was trimmed by 4 bases and the J gene end by 7 bases; junction bases not matched to a gene: 11. The CDR3 DNA follows: TGTGCCAGCAGTTCGTGGCGGGGGGACCGGGGGACCCAGTACTTC. It yields the protein CASSSWRGDRGTQYF.

The CDR3, as DNA: TGCAGCGTTCAGGAAGATCGCAGTTTAAAGACCCAGTACTTC. As protein: CSVQEDRSLKTQYF. The chain recombines TRBV29-1 with TRBJ2-5, with unresolved D. The CDR3 consists of 14 residues. Looked up from germline, CDR1 is SQVTM and CDR2 is ANQGSEA. The V end was cut by 5 bases, the J end by 6 bases, with 19 bases between. The full variable domain, with the rest looked up from reference TRBV29-1 and TRBJ2-5, is SAVISQKPSRDICQRGTSLTIQCQVDSQVTMMFWYRQQPGQSLTLIATANQGSEATYESGFVIDKFPISRPNLTFSTLTVSNMSPEDSSIYLCSVQEDRSLKTQYFGPGTRLLVL.

The rearrangement links TRBV5-1 to TRBJ1-6; 9 positions match TRBD1. The V segment lost 0 bases and the J segment 8 bases; nucleotides outside the gene matches: 6. CDR1 is SGHRS and CDR2 is YFSETQ in the germline V gene. The CDR3 is made up of 16 amino acids. This CDR3 is CASSLESGTGHSPLHF. The DNA of the CDR3 is TGCGCCAGCAGCTTGGAGTCAGGGACAGGGCATTCACCCCTCCACTTT.

V and J are TRBV7-9 and TRBJ2-7; 7 nucleotides agree with TRBD1. Germline values: CDR1 SEHNR, CDR2 FQNEAQ (reference sequence). CDR3 length equals 14 residues. Germline trimming cut 5 bases from V and 2 bases from J; bases unmatched to any gene: 6. CDR3 bases: TGTGCCAGCAGCCGACAGGGTTTTGCCTACGAGCAGTACTTC. Protein: CASSRQGFAYEQYF. Looking up the rest from reference TRBV7-9 and TRBJ2-7 gives the full variable domain: DTGVSQNPRHKITKRGQNVTFRCDPISEHNRLYWYRQTLGQGPEFLTYFQNEAQLEKSRLLSDRFSAERPKGSFSTLEIQRTEQGDSAMYLCASSRQGFAYEQYFGPGTRLTVT.